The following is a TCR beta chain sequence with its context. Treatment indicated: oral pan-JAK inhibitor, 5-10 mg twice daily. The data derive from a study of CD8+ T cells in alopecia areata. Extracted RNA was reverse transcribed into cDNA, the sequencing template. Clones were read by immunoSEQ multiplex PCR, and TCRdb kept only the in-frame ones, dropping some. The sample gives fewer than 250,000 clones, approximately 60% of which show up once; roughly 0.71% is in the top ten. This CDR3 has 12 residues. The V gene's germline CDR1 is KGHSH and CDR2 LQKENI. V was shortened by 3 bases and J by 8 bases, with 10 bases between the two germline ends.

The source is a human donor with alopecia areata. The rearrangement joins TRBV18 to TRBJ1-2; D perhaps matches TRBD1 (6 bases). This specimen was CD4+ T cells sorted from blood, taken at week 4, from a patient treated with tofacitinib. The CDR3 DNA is TGTGCCAGCTCACCTGGGGGGGCAGGCTACACCTTC. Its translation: CASSPGGAGYTF.